Listed below are T cell receptor beta chains from one sample, sequenced in a study of cytomegalovirus exposure and HLA in healthy donors. The data were produced by immunoSEQ multiplex PCR, yet TCRdb's version contains in-frame clones alone and is incomplete. The top ten hold 3% to 3.5% of the sample, which has 95,000 to 150,000 clones, roughly 80% seen once. Sequenced material: PBMCs. The receptors shown here come from a woman between 50 and 59 years old in good health and CMV-seronegative. CDR3s include the opening cysteine and the closing phenylalanine or tryptophan. Clone size, where shown, is once, few, many, or a class for clones that have expanded.

J | size | V | CDR3
TRBJ2-3 | - | TRBV15 | CATSRLLAGSTDTQYF
TRBJ2-7 | - | TRBV28 | CASSPWGLAAPSEQYF
TRBJ2-7 | - | TRBV18 | CASSPDSYEQYF
TRBJ2-2 | few | TRBV25-1 | CASSAGGGTGELFF
TRBJ2-4 | - | TRBV27 | CASSLRRGSGSGMNIQYF
TRBJ1-1 | - | TRBV28 | CASSFRAGGRKGTEAFF
TRBJ1-4 | - | TRBV18 | CASSLGATNEKLFF
TRBJ2-3 | - | TRBV5-1 | CASSAGTAASGQYF
TRBJ2-5 | - | TRBV7-7 | CASSPGGPQTQYF
TRBJ1-2 | - | TRBV28 | CASSFDRFYGYTF
TRBJ1-1 | - | TRBV5-1 | CASSPQGTTEAFF
TRBJ2-2 | - | TRBV30 | CAWDIDTGELFF
TRBJ2-1 | - | TRBV4-1 | CASSRTNYNEQFF
TRBJ2-7 | - | TRBV28 | CASTPGGYEQYF
TRBJ2-7 | - | TRBV7-7 | CASSLVDRSEQYF
TRBJ1-5 | - | TRBV11-2 | CASSLWDGTGGQPQHF
TRBJ1-4 | - | TRBV6-1 | CASSALPRSYEKLFF